This TCR beta chain was captured by sequencing in a study of T-cell reconstitution after alpha-beta-depleted transplantation in children. Study-wide results and limits: Several hundred rapidly expanded clones from non-depleted graft cells reportedly supplied alpha-beta T cells about two months post-transplant. By one year post-transplant, T-cell counts and diversity largely arose from T cells that were newly produced.

This clonotype was recorded many times. Its antigen is undetermined. Unique molecular identifiers were used in preparing the TCRbeta library. Via MiXCR, TCRdb re-called the PCR reads, giving one row per CDR3 protein. Of over 90,000 distinct CDR3 sequences in the sample, around 7.8% were seen once. The receptor's source is a boy between 2 and 15 years old with acute lymphoblastic leukemia, due to receive a stem cell transplant. The specimen was PBMCs, collected before TCRalphabeta/CD19-depleted stem cell transplant.

The CDR3 is CASSLWGRLAGGNSDTQYF. The CDR3 DNA sequence: TGTGCCAGCAGCCTTTGGGGGAGACTAGCGGGGGGGAATTCAGATACGCAGTATTTT. The rearrangement joins TRBV7-2 to TRBJ2-3; TRBD2 agrees at 14 bases. Germline V gene data show CDR1 as SGHTA and CDR2 as FQGNSA. The CDR3 is 19 residues long. Trimming took 5 bases from V and 4 from J; bases not matched to a gene: 14.